This is a list of T cell receptor beta chains from one sample in a study of OX40 agonist ivuxolimab in advanced cancers. TCRdb's table, derived via immunoSEQ multiplex PCR, lists solely in-frame clones and lacks some. The table lists 40,000 to 60,000 clones, around 84% of them singletons. The sample consisted of CD4+ or CD8+ T cells sorted from blood, taken in a trial of the OX40 agonist ivuxolimab. These receptors originate from an adult with an advanced solid tumor such as melanoma, head and neck, liver or kidney cancer. CDR3s include the opening cysteine and the closing phenylalanine or tryptophan. The D gene is left open where the match is weak. Clone size is stated in some rows and not others, as once, few, many or a class when expanded.

V	D	size	J	CDR3	DNA
TRBV5-5	NA	NA	TRBJ2-1	CASSIQGGVSYNEQFF	TGTGCCAGCAGCATACAGGGAGGGGTATCCTACAATGAGCAGTTCTTC
TRBV10-3	NA	NA	TRBJ1-4	CAISNVQGELFF	TGTGCCATCAGCAACGTACAGGGAGAACTGTTTTTT
TRBV7-6	TRBD2	NA	TRBJ2-2	CASSVTGGLAFTGELFF	TGTGCCAGCAGCGTTACGGGGGGACTCGCCTTCACCGGGGAGCTGTTTTTT
TRBV7-2	NA	NA	TRBJ2-3	CASSKNSDTQYF	TGTGCCAGCAGCAAAAATTCAGATACGCAGTATTTT
TRBV9	TRBD2	NA	TRBJ2-3	CASSGGLTGTDTQYF	TGTGCCAGCAGCGGGGGACTAACTGGCACAGATACGCAGTATTTT
TRBV6-9	TRBD1	NA	TRBJ2-3	CASSLDAGTGSTDTQYF	TGTGCCAGCAGCCTGGATGCCGGGACAGGGAGCACAGATACGCAGTATTTT
TRBV13	TRBD2	NA	TRBJ2-5	CASSFGTSNFETQYF	TGTGCCAGCAGCTTCGGGACTAGCAATTTCGAGACCCAGTACTTC
TRBV7-2	NA	NA	TRBJ2-1	CASSLNPQLNEQFF	TGTGCCAGCAGCTTAAACCCCCAGCTCAATGAGCAGTTCTTC
TRBV5-1	NA	NA	TRBJ1-3	CASSLGDTGNTIYF	TGCGCCAGCAGCTTGGGAGATACTGGAAACACCATATATTTT
TRBV6-1	NA	few	TRBJ1-1	CASRARPDTEAFF	TGTGCCAGCAGGGCACGTCCGGACACTGAAGCTTTCTTT
TRBV5-4	NA	NA	TRBJ2-3	CASSLVSREDTQYF	TGTGCCAGCAGCTTGGTATCCCGAGAAGATACGCAGTATTTT
TRBV9	TRBD1	NA	TRBJ2-5	CASSVARGQQETQYF	TGTGCCAGCAGCGTAGCCAGGGGGCAGCAAGAGACCCAGTACTTC
TRBV4-3	NA	NA	TRBJ2-3	CASSQDLRGISQYF	TGCGCCAGCAGCCAAGATCTAAGGGGAATATCGCAGTATTTT
TRBV11-2	NA	NA	TRBJ2-7	CASSLGFYEQYF	TGTGCCAGCAGCTTAGGTTTCTACGAGCAGTACTTC
TRBV15	TRBD1	NA	TRBJ2-3	CATSSRQGAWVTDTQYF	TGTGCCACCAGCAGTCGACAGGGGGCCTGGGTCACAGATACGCAGTATTTT
TRBV4-2	NA	NA	TRBJ2-3	CASSQTGADTQYF	TGTGCCAGCAGCCAGACAGGTGCAGATACGCAGTATTTT
TRBV4-3	TRBD2	NA	TRBJ2-3	CASSPGLAGGMDTQYF	TGCGCCAGCAGCCCGGGACTAGCGGGAGGGATGGATACGCAGTATTTT
TRBV12-5	NA	NA	TRBJ2-2	CASGFFGARTGELFF	TGTGCTAGTGGTTTTTTCGGGGCGCGGACCGGGGAGCTGTTTTTT
TRBV19	NA	NA	TRBJ2-6	CASRKEGGYRFSGANVLTF	TGTGCCAGTAGAAAAGAGGGTGGATACCGCTTCTCTGGGGCCAACGTCCTGACTTTC
TRBV10-3	TRBD2	NA	TRBJ2-5	CAIRGLAGETQYF	TGTGCCATCAGGGGACTAGCGGGAGAGACCCAGTACTTC
TRBV7-9	TRBD2	NA	TRBJ2-1	CASSSSSGDNEQFF	TGTGCCAGCAGCAGTTCCAGCGGGGACAATGAGCAGTTCTTC
TRBV20-1	NA	NA	TRBJ1-1	CSARDSFEAFF	TGCAGTGCTCGGGACTCATTTGAAGCTTTCTTT
TRBV7-9	NA	NA	TRBJ2-5	CASSYPAGGVDQETQYF	TGTGCCAGCAGCTACCCCGCGGGCGGGGTTGACCAAGAGACCCAGTACTTC
TRBV19	NA	NA	TRBJ2-7	CASSIGVVGEQYF	TGTGCCAGTAGTATAGGGGTCGTGGGAGAGCAGTACTTC
TRBV9	NA	NA	TRBJ2-2	CASRSGTTNTGELFF	TGTGCCAGCAGATCCGGGACAACGAACACCGGGGAGCTGTTTTTT
TRBV21-1	NA	NA	TRBJ1-1	CASSKGRGGSAEAFF	TGTGCCAGCAGCAAGGGCAGGGGCGGGAGCGCTGAAGCTTTCTTT
TRBV15	TRBD1	NA	TRBJ1-3	CATSRTDRAAGNTIYF	TGTGCCACCAGCAGGACTGACAGGGCGGCAGGAAACACCATATATTTT
TRBV10-3	TRBD1	NA	TRBJ1-3	CAISAPGQGPNTIYF	TGTGCCATCAGTGCCCCGGGACAGGGTCCAAACACCATATATTTT
TRBV29-1	NA	NA	TRBJ1-1	CSVEEGLLAFF	TGCAGCGTTGAAGAAGGTCTATTGGCTTTCTTT
TRBV20-1	NA	NA	TRBJ1-2	CSARFYGYTF	TGCAGTGCTAGATTTTATGGCTACACCTTC
TRBV5-1	TRBD1	NA	TRBJ2-5	CASSTYRGSETQYF	TGCGCCAGCAGCACTTACAGGGGATCAGAGACCCAGTACTTC
TRBV27	NA	once	TRBJ1-6	CASTLGSYNSPLHF	TGTGCCAGCACCCTCGGGAGCTATAATTCACCCCTCCACTTT
TRBV5-4	TRBD1	NA	TRBJ2-6	CASSSQGAGANVLTF	TGTGCCAGCAGCTCACAGGGGGCTGGGGCCAACGTCCTGACTTTC
TRBV7-3	TRBD2	few	TRBJ2-3	CASSLAGGTTDTQYF	TGTGCCAGCAGCTTAGCGGGAGGGACCACAGATACGCAGTATTTT
TRBV30	NA	NA	TRBJ1-2	CAWSVPSQGSYGYTF	TGTGCCTGGAGTGTACCTTCGCAGGGGAGCTATGGCTACACCTTC
TRBV5-4	TRBD1	NA	TRBJ2-7	CASSDRVKLYEQYF	TGTGCCAGCTCGGACAGGGTAAAACTCTACGAGCAGTACTTC
TRBV4-1	TRBD2	NA	TRBJ2-7	CASSPPTSGTFYEQYF	TGCGCCAGCAGCCCACCAACTAGCGGGACCTTCTACGAGCAGTACTTC
TRBV10-3	NA	NA	TRBJ2-1	CATGRGENSYNEQFF	TGTGCCACCGGGCGAGGGGAGAACTCCTACAATGAGCAGTTCTTC
TRBV11-2	TRBD2	NA	TRBJ2-1	CASSLSYGRGEQFF	TGTGCCAGCAGCTTGTCATACGGGAGGGGGGAGCAGTTCTTC
TRBV6-6	NA	NA	TRBJ2-5	CASRDGQSRETQYF	TGTGCCAGCAGGGATGGACAGTCCCGAGAGACCCAGTACTTC
TRBV2	TRBD2	NA	TRBJ2-5	CASSATSGETQYF	TGTGCCAGCAGCGCGACTAGCGGGGAGACCCAGTACTTC
TRBV28	TRBD2	NA	TRBJ2-2	CASSLVAAGGPGELFF	TGTGCCAGCAGTTTAGTCGCAGCGGGAGGGCCCGGGGAGCTGTTTTTT
TRBV9	NA	NA	TRBJ1-3	CASSVDSVAGNTIYF	TGTGCCAGCAGCGTAGATTCGGTAGCTGGAAACACCATATATTTT
TRBV5-1	NA	once	TRBJ2-1	CASSLATPSNEQFF	TGCGCCAGCAGCTTAGCGACACCATCCAATGAGCAGTTCTTC
TRBV7-9	NA	NA	TRBJ2-5	CASSFVAGQETQYF	TGTGCCAGCAGCTTTGTCGCGGGCCAAGAGACCCAGTACTTC
TRBV2	NA	few	TRBJ1-5	CASSGQLYSNQPQHF	TGTGCCAGCAGTGGACAGTTATATAGCAATCAGCCCCAGCATTTT